The 24 T cell receptor beta chains given below trace back to one sample, sequenced in a study of blood T cell repertoires in COVID-19. Profiled with immunoSEQ multiplex PCR; TCRdb holds only in-frame clones, not every one. The sample has about 190,000 clones; about 88% are singletons. Sequencing used peripheral blood. The receptors come from a man between 18 and 35 years old with active or convalescent COVID-19.

The rearrangement joins TRBV30 to TRBJ1-1; D not certain. Trimming cost V 1 base and J 5 bases, with 5 bases left between them. Germline V gene lookup returns CDR1 GTSNPN and CDR2 SVGIG (reference sequence). The CDR3 has 11 residues. The CDR3 region has the DNA TGTGCCTGGAGTGCCCAGACTGAAGCTTTCTTT. Translated: CAWSAQTEAFF. Variable domain in full (rest from reference TRBV30 and TRBJ1-1): SQTIHQWPATLVQPVGSPLSLECTVEGTSNPNLYWYRQAAGRGLQLLFYSVGIGQISSEVPQNLSASRPQDRQFILSSKKLLLSDSGFYLCAWSAQTEAFFGQGTRLTVV.

The chain carries TRBV6-1 and TRBJ2-7; possible D gene TRBD1, 6 bases. The CDR3 sequence is 16 residues long. The germline V gene has CDR1 MNHNS and CDR2 SASEGT. Trimming left V 1 base short and J 1 base short, with 14 bases between. CDR3 in amino acids: CASSEGPRTVSYEQYF. CDR3 in DNA: TGTGCCAGCAGTGAAGGACCCAGGACAGTATCCTACGAGCAGTACTTC.

The chain combines TRBV7-2 with TRBJ2-2; no definite D call. The CDR3 is made up of 16 amino acids. Trimming shortened V by 2 bases and J by 5 bases, and 15 bases separated the two germline ends. The germline gives CDR1 SGHTA, CDR2 FQGNSA. DNA of the CDR3: TGTGCCAGCAGCTTATTCGAGGCAGACTTAACCGGGGAGCTGTTTTTT. It encodes CASSLFEADLTGELFF.

The V and J genes are TRBV29-1 and TRBJ1-1; the D is unclear. The CDR3 contains 13 residues. The V and J ends lost 3 bases and 1 base respectively, with 9 bases between them. Germline lookup yields CDR1 SQVTM and CDR2 ANQGSEA. CDR3 residues: CSVEVVGNTEAFF. As DNA, the CDR3 is TGCAGCGTTGAGGTTGTCGGGAACACTGAAGCTTTCTTT.

This clone was seen only once. J is TRBJ2-5 and V is TRBV5-6, with D perhaps matching TRBD2 (6 bases). The CDR3 loop spans 15 amino acids. Trimming removed 4 bases at V and 3 bases at J, with 16 bases between. Germline CDR1 is SGHDT and CDR2 is YYEEEE. The CDR3 coding sequence is TGTGCCAGCAGCGGGGGGACTTCCGGGGAAGAGACCCAGTACTTC. It specifies CASSGGTSGEETQYF.

The chain combines TRBV11-2 with TRBJ2-7; 7 bases are a match to TRBD1. Germline-derived CDR1 and CDR2 are SGHAT and FQNNGV. The CDR3 is 15 amino acids. V was clipped by 1 base and J by 4 bases; unmatched bases: 7. The CDR3 region has the DNA TGTGCCAGCAGCTTAGCTGAGACAGGGCTTTACGAGCAGTACTTC. Translating it yields CASSLAETGLYEQYF. The full variable domain, completed using reference TRBV11-2 and TRBJ2-7, is EAGVAQSPRYKIIEKRQSVAFWCNPISGHATLYWYQQILGQGPKLLIQFQNNGVVDDSQLPKDRFSAERLKGVDSTLKIQPAKLEDSAVYLCASSLAETGLYEQYFGPGTRLTVT.

The chain carries TRBV6-5 and TRBJ2-5; TRBD2 aligns across 10 bases. This CDR3 region has 16 residues. J was trimmed by 3 bases and V by 6 bases; bases with no gene match: 10. In germline, CDR1 is MNHEY, CDR2 SVGAGI. CDR3 loop: CASSYSPGTSEETQYF. CDR3 nucleotide sequence: TGTGCCAGCAGCTACAGTCCTGGGACTAGCGAAGAGACCCAGTACTTC.

The rearrangement links TRBV19 to TRBJ2-7; 7 bases are shared with TRBD1. With V trimmed by 6 bases and J by 5 bases, 16 bases remained unmatched. The germline gives CDR1 LNHDA, CDR2 SQIVND (reference sequence). This CDR3 region has 16 residues. CDR3 in amino acids: CASSTIDRARGDEQYF. CDR3 sequence (DNA): TGTGCCAGTAGCACAATAGACAGGGCGCGAGGGGACGAGCAGTACTTC.

This clone was found once. The chain employs TRBV4-1 and TRBJ2-5, with TRBD1 as a possible D gene (5 bases). Trimming removed 0 bases at V and 2 bases at J, with 19 bases between. The V gene's germline CDR1 is MGHRA and CDR2 YSYEKL. This CDR3 has 18 amino acids. This chain's CDR3 is CASSQDLYGDRVQETQYF. CDR3 DNA sequence: TGCGCCAGCAGCCAAGATCTTTATGGAGACAGAGTACAAGAGACCCAGTACTTC.

The chain employs TRBV7-6 and TRBJ2-1; TRBD2 agrees at 9 bases. This CDR3 has 17 amino acids. J was trimmed by 2 bases and V by 0 bases; bases with no gene match: 5. Germline CDR1 reads SGHVS; CDR2 reads FNYEAQ. CDR3 bases: TGTGCCAGCAGCTTAGCTGGCGGGGGGGCCCCCTACAATGAGCAGTTCTTC. Translating gives CASSLAGGGAPYNEQFF.

This chain links TRBV7-9 with TRBJ2-3, with 10 bases fitting TRBD2. The germline V gene has CDR1 SEHNR and CDR2 FQNEAQ (reference sequence). The CDR3 loop spans 15 amino acids. V gave up 11 bases and J gave up 4 bases; unmatched junction bases: 12. This chain's CDR3 is CAYNPASGSADTQYF. CDR3 DNA sequence: TGTGCCTACAACCCGGCTAGCGGGAGCGCAGATACGCAGTATTTT.

The chain recombines TRBV21-1 with TRBJ1-3; the table gives TRBD1 as D, unverified against the DNA. TRBV21-1 is a recognized pseudogene. The CDR3 loop spans 15 amino acids. CDR3 in amino acids: CASSKLWDSQPTIYF. The CDR3 DNA reads as TGTGCCAGCAGCAAACTTTGGGACAGTCAGCCCACCATATATTTT.

The chain combines TRBV7-3 with TRBJ2-6, with 8 positions matching TRBD1. CDR1 SGHTA and CDR2 FQGTGA come from the germline V gene. Trimming at V came to 2 bases and at J to 0 bases, leaving 3 bases not matched to a gene. The CDR3 totals 17 residues. The CDR3 nucleotides are TGTGCCAGCAGCTTAGGCAGGGGGCGCTCTGGGGCCAACGTCCTGACTTTC. Translation: CASSLGRGRSGANVLTF.

The genes are TRBV10-1 and TRBJ1-3; 9 positions agree with TRBD1. CDR3 size: 16 residues. The V gene end was trimmed by 5 bases and the J gene end by 0 bases; junction bases not matched to a gene: 5. From germline, CDR1 is WNHNN and CDR2 SYGVQD (reference sequence). The chain's CDR3 is CASSRRDRDSGNTIYF. The DNA for the CDR3 is TGCGCCAGCAGTCGCCGGGACAGGGACTCTGGAAACACCATATATTTT.

This chain connects TRBV19 to TRBJ1-3; 11 bases are shared with TRBD1. The germline V gene encodes CDR1 LNHDA and CDR2 SQIVND (reference sequence). The CDR3 contains 16 residues. Losses at the gene ends were 5 bases for V and 4 bases for J; bases not matched to a gene: 7. The CDR3 is CASSSQDRGPGNTIYF. The CDR3 bases are TGTGCCAGTAGTTCCCAGGACAGGGGGCCAGGAAACACCATATATTTT.

J is TRBJ2-3 and V is TRBV5-4; 7 nucleotides align to TRBD2. The CDR3 runs 15 residues. Germline loops: CDR1 SGHNT, CDR2 YYREEE (reference sequence). V was pared by 0 bases and J by 5 bases, with 6 bases of the junction left unmatched. The CDR3 here is CASSLGGRAVDTQYF. Written as DNA, the CDR3 is TGTGCCAGCAGCTTGGGAGGGAGGGCGGTAGATACGCAGTATTTT. The complete variable domain, with remaining parts taken from reference TRBV5-4 and TRBJ2-3, reads ETGVTQSPTHLIKTRGQQVTLRCSSQSGHNTVSWYQQALGQGPQFIFQYYREEENGRGNFPPRFSGLQFPNYSSELNVNALELDDSALYLCASSLGGRAVDTQYFGPGTRLTVL.

Written as DNA, the CDR3 is TGTGCCAGCAGTTACGAAGTATGGAGTGGGGAGCAGTACTTC. This codes for CASSYEVWSGEQYF. The chain combines TRBV6-5 with TRBJ2-7; D not certain. Germline V lookup: CDR1 MNHEY, CDR2 SVGAGI. With 2 bases removed from V and 7 bases from J, the gap between germline ends came to 15 bases. The CDR3 consists of 14 residues.

This sequence joins TRBV3-1 (or the pseudogene TRBV3-2) and TRBJ2-1, with 10 bases aligning to TRBD2. V shed 1 base, J shed 6 bases, and the junction held 3 bases outside the gene matches. The CDR3 covers 15 residues. Per the germline V gene, CDR1 is LGHDT and CDR2 is YNNKEL (reference sequence). The CDR3 here is CASSQGRTSGNEQFF. CDR3 nucleotide sequence: TGTGCCAGCAGCCAAGGTAGGACTAGCGGCAATGAGCAGTTCTTC.

The chain uses TRBV21-1 and TRBJ2-5; the table names TRBD2, a call not compared with the DNA. TRBV21-1 is designated a pseudogene. The CDR3 length is 15 residues. This CDR3 reads CASSPRGKQQETQYF. DNA for the CDR3: TGTGCCAGCAGCCCCCGAGGGAAGCAACAAGAGACCCAGTACTTC.

This clone was seen only once. The rearrangement uses TRBV5-4 and TRBJ1-2; D is ambiguous. CDR3 length: 13 residues. Germline-derived CDR1 and CDR2 are SGHNT and YYREEE (reference sequence). V gave up 0 bases and J gave up 1 base, with 4 bases separating them. Here the CDR3 reads CASSLGSNYGYTF. CDR3 in DNA: TGTGCCAGCAGCTTGGGCAGTAACTATGGCTACACCTTC.

Here the CDR3 reads CASSLQGKDWSTDTQYF. The CDR3 region has the DNA TGTGCCAGCAGTTTACAGGGTAAAGACTGGAGCACAGATACGCAGTATTTT. This rearrangement joins TRBV27 to TRBJ2-3; possibly TRBD1 for D (5 bases). With 2 bases removed from V and 0 bases from J, the gap between germline ends came to 15 bases. The length of the CDR3 is 17 residues. Germline V CDR1 and CDR2: MNHEY, SMNVEV (reference sequence).

The chain recombines TRBV29-1 with TRBJ2-1, with D tentatively TRBD1 (5 bases). V was clipped by 7 bases and J by 8 bases, with 24 bases between them. The germline CDR1 and CDR2 sequences are SQVTM and ANQGSEA. The CDR3 spans 15 residues. The chain's CDR3 is CSALGPQGIVDEQFF. CDR3 sequence (DNA): TGCAGCGCCCTGGGCCCGCAGGGTATCGTAGATGAGCAGTTCTTC.

CDR3 nucleotides: TGTGCCAGCAGCGTTCATGCACAGGGATACGAGCAGTACTTC. It codes for CASSVHAQGYEQYF. V gene TRBV9 combines with J gene TRBJ2-7, with D possibly being TRBD1 (6 bases). Germline CDR1 reads SGDLS; CDR2 reads YYNGEE. V lost 2 bases to trimming and J lost 4 bases, with 13 bases between them. The CDR3 spans 14 residues.

This clone was seen a few times. The rearrangement links TRBV7-9 to TRBJ2-2, with D possibly being TRBD2 (5 bases). Looked up from germline, CDR1 is SEHNR and CDR2 is FQNEAQ (reference sequence). The V and J ends lost 7 bases and 5 bases respectively, with 8 bases between them. The CDR3 runs 12 residues. CDR3 region: CASNSGTGELFF. The DNA of the CDR3 is TGTGCCAGCAACTCGGGGACCGGGGAGCTGTTTTTT.